This T cell receptor (beta chain) was recovered during a study of shared clonotypes between healthy human individuals. The CDR3 has 16 residues. Germline values: CDR1 WNHNN, CDR2 SYGVQD (reference sequence). V gave up 4 bases and J gave up 4 bases; unmatched junction bases: 13. Measured with immunoSEQ multiplex PCR; TCRdb has only the in-frame clones, and not every one. This table has hundreds of thousands of clones, 90% to 97% appearing once. The sequence came from a woman in her thirties in good health. The sequencing sample was made of naive CD4+ T cells sorted from blood. Specified subset: CD45RA+ positively selected. The rearrangement joins TRBV10-1 to TRBJ2-7; TRBD2 agrees at 7 bases. The CDR3 spells CASSASGAGERYEQYF. The DNA for the CDR3 is TGCGCCAGCAGTGCCAGTGGGGCGGGAGAGCGGTACGAGCAGTACTTC.